This T cell receptor beta chain originates from a study of T-cell memory formation after mild COVID-19. Findings of the study overall: Clones that contracted clustered mainly in CM and EM if CD4+ and in EMRA if CD8+.

With regard to this clonotype: The antigen is not known.

V gave up 0 bases and J gave up 0 bases, with 11 bases separating them. CDR1 and CDR2 from the germline V gene are LGHNA and YNFKEQ. This CDR3 is 16 amino acids long. TCRdb re-derived calls from the 5' RACE reads in MiXCR, one entry per CDR3 protein. The sample carries a few hundred thousand distinct CDR3 sequences, over 9% recorded once. Sequencing input: PBMCs or a T cell subset sorted from them (not recorded which). This chain joins TRBV4-2 and TRBJ1-1; no clear D gene. The TCR comes from a man younger than 35 who had mild COVID-19 (a few samples of this study predate the infection). Cell type and time point are not known. CDR3 DNA sequence: TGTGCCAGCAGCCAAGATTGGCCGGGGATGAACACTGAAGCTTTCTTT. This translates into CASSQDWPGMNTEAFF.